What follows describes a single T cell receptor (beta chain). This specimen belongs to a study of shared clonotypes between healthy human individuals. Trimming cost V 5 bases and J 1 base; bases outside gene matches: 2. Germline V gives CDR1 MNHEY, CDR2 SMNVEV (reference sequence). There are 15 residues in the CDR3. The data were produced by immunoSEQ multiplex PCR, yet TCRdb's version contains in-frame clones alone and is incomplete. Altogether 2 million or so clones are present, approximately 95% being singletons, with the ten largest covering about 0.13%. Input material: naive CD4+ T cells sorted from blood. Subset in this sample: CD45RA+ positively selected. The sequence was collected from a man younger than 35 in good health. The rearrangement links TRBV27 to TRBJ2-2; 9 nucleotides match TRBD1. The DNA of the CDR3 is TGTGCCAGCAGTAGGGGACAGGGGAACACCGGGGAGCTGTTTTTT. The encoded protein is CASSRGQGNTGELFF.